The next 31 T cell receptor beta chains were all read from a single sample in a study of blood T cells in healthy people across ages (dated by TCRdb to the mid-2010s). Library generation was performed with 5' RACE. This sample was sequenced with an Illumina HiSeq 2500. A second PCR of about 6 to 11 cycles was performed with a sample-barcoded 5' primer and a J-beta primer mix. The public sequencing data were trimmed at Q25 with fastp and processed into clonotypes with MiXCR by TCRdb, which kept only in-frame beta chains. Entries that share a CDR3 protein sequence are merged under the most common genes and DNA. The sample data list 600,000 to 800,000 distinct CDR3 sequences, and around 50% of these were observed just once. The ten top clones hold less than 15% of the sample. The sample was blood. The source of these receptors is a woman of 80 years or more in good health.

This chain links TRBV3-1 with TRBJ2-7; 10 nucleotides agree with TRBD1. Trimming took 6 bases from V and 7 from J; bases not matched to a gene: 9. CDR3 length: 14 amino acids. The germline V gene encodes CDR1 LGHDT and CDR2 YNNKEL (reference sequence). This chain's CDR3 is CASSSGQGRDEQYF. CDR3 bases: TGTGCCAGCAGTTCGGGACAGGGGAGAGATGAGCAGTACTTC.

In this sample, this clonotype turned up a few times. The rearrangement joins TRBV29-1 to TRBJ2-5; maybe TRBD1 (5 bases). CDR1 is SQVTM, CDR2 ANQGSEA, per germline. V lost 8 bases to trimming and J lost 4 bases, with 17 bases between them. The CDR3 has 13 residues. CDR3 region: CSTGAASGETQYF. CDR3 nucleotides: TGCAGCACTGGGGCGGCCTCGGGAGAGACCCAGTACTTC. Full variable domain (missing parts from reference TRBV29-1 and TRBJ2-5): SAVISQKPSRDICQRGTSLTIQCQVDSQVTMMFWYRQQPGQSLTLIATANQGSEATYESGFVIDKFPISRPNLTFSTLTVSNMSPEDSSIYLCSTGAASGETQYFGPGTRLLVL.

A few counts support this clonotype. This chain uses TRBV7-6 with TRBJ2-3; 7 bases agree with TRBD2. Germline CDR1 reads SGHVS; CDR2 reads FNYEAQ. J was trimmed by 0 bases and V by 1 base; bases with no gene match: 7. This CDR3 spans 17 amino acids. CDR3 protein: CASSLGGGRASTDTQYF. The CDR3 region has the DNA TGTGCCAGCAGCTTAGGGGGGGGACGGGCCAGCACAGATACGCAGTATTTT.

This clonotype was counted a few times. The V gene is TRBV10-3, the J gene TRBJ2-2, with 9 bases lining up with TRBD1. With 6 bases clipped from V and 1 base from J, the junction kept 3 bases outside the gene matches. From germline, CDR1 is ENHRY and CDR2 SYGVKD. CDR3 length equals 15 residues. Here the CDR3 DNA reads TGTGCCATCAGGGGGGACAGGGAGAACACCGGGGAGCTGTTTTTT. This sequence encodes CAIRGDRENTGELFF.

This clonotype was seen only a few times. V gene TRBV7-8 combines with J gene TRBJ1-5, with a possible D match to TRBD1 (6 bases). Per germline, CDR1 SGHVS and CDR2 FQNEAQ. CDR3 size: 14 residues. The V end lost 5 bases, the J end lost 7 bases, and 15 bases lay between the germline ends. The CDR3 bases are TGTGCCAGCAGCCAAAACAGGGCCCGACAGCCCCAGCATTTT. Translated, it gives CASSQNRARQPQHF.

The chain couples TRBV25-1 to TRBJ1-4; 10 positions agree with TRBD1. J lost 0 bases, V lost 9 bases, and 16 bases had no gene match. CDR1 is MGHDK, CDR2 SYGVNS, per germline. This CDR3 comprises 19 residues. CDR3 sequence: CASPPGQGFKGATNEKLFF. The CDR3 DNA reads as TGTGCCAGTCCGCCGGGACAGGGGTTCAAAGGAGCAACTAATGAAAAACTGTTTTTT.

There are a few counts of this clonotype. This chain uses TRBV7-9 with TRBJ2-1, with TRBD2 matching 9 bases. CDR1 is SEHNR and CDR2 is FQNEAQ in the germline V gene (reference sequence). Trimming removed 5 bases from V and 3 bases from J; junction bases left unmatched: 8. There are 16 residues in the CDR3. CDR3 amino acids: CASSQREAPFYNEQFF. Written as DNA, the CDR3 is TGTGCCAGCAGCCAGCGGGAGGCCCCCTTCTACAATGAGCAGTTCTTC.

This clonotype was observed many times. The chain employs TRBV9 and TRBJ2-4; a weak D match, TRBD1 (5 bases). CDR3 length: 13 amino acids. V lost 4 bases to trimming and J lost 4 bases, with 9 bases between them. The germline gives CDR1 SGDLS, CDR2 YYNGEE. In nucleotides, the CDR3 is TGTGCCAGCAGCCAGACAGCGAAAAACATTCAGTACTTC. Protein product: CASSQTAKNIQYF.

This rearrangement joins TRBV7-2 to TRBJ2-3, with D hard to call. The CDR3 is 15 residues long. The germline gives CDR1 SGHTA, CDR2 FQGNSA. V lost 1 base and J 2 bases, leaving 10 bases between the germline ends. The chain's CDR3 is CASSLVWSTTDTQYF. As DNA, the CDR3 is TGTGCCAGCAGCTTAGTCTGGTCTACCACAGATACGCAGTATTTT.

V gene TRBV18 combines with J gene TRBJ2-3; TRBD2 agrees at 10 bases. Unmatched junction bases numbered 6, after V lost 3 bases and J lost 3 bases. The CDR3 covers 16 residues. Germline V gene data show CDR1 as KGHSH and CDR2 as LQKENI. The CDR3 sequence: CASSPSSAGGTDTQYF. DNA of the CDR3: TGTGCCAGCTCACCTTCCTCAGCGGGAGGGACAGATACGCAGTATTTT.

The sample holds many counts of this clonotype. The chain employs TRBV20-1 and TRBJ2-7; a weak D match, TRBD2 (5 bases). V was shortened by 7 bases and J by 5 bases, with 15 bases between the two germline ends. The germline gives CDR1 DFQATT, CDR2 SNEGSKA (reference sequence). CDR3 length: 12 residues. In nucleotides, the CDR3 is TGCAGTGTACCCCGGGGAAGGGACGAGCAGTACTTC. This codes for CSVPRGRDEQYF.

This clonotype was observed at least ten times. This chain links TRBV7-2 with TRBJ1-6; D may be TRBD1 (6 bases). Germline V gene sequence: CDR1 SGHTA, CDR2 FQGNSA. V was trimmed by 3 bases and J by 7 bases, leaving 10 bases between them. This CDR3 spans 14 amino acids. The CDR3 bases are TGTGCCAGCAGCTTGGGGGGGCGAAATTCACCCCTCCACTTT. Its translation: CASSLGGRNSPLHF.

Comment on this clonotype: A much larger clone differs from this one at a single base, so this may be a read error. The CDR3: CAGSLNGPNTDTQYF. The CDR3 region has the DNA TGTGCCGGCAGCTTAAACGGACCAAACACAGATACGCAGTATTTT. The J gene is TRBJ2-3, the V gene TRBV7-2; D gene ambiguous. The CDR3 consists of 15 residues. Germline CDR1 and CDR2: SGHTA and FQGNSA.

In this sample, this clonotype turned up many times. The rearrangement uses TRBV12-3 or TRBV12-4 and TRBJ2-3; TRBD2 is a possible D gene (5 bases). Trimming removed 6 bases at V and 5 bases at J, with 15 bases between. The CDR3 runs to 14 residues. The CDR3 nucleotides are TGTGCCAGCAGCTTCTTTGCGGGCTTAGATACGCAGTATTTT. This sequence encodes CASSFFAGLDTQYF.

In regard to this clonotype: This may arise from a read error, as a much more abundant clone is one base away. This chain joins TRBV11-2 and TRBJ2-7, with D perhaps given as TRBD1 or TRBD2 (5 bases each). The ends were cut back, 5 bases at V and 4 bases at J, with 15 bases in the middle. Germline V gene sequence: CDR1 SGHAT, CDR2 FQNNGV. The CDR3 runs to 14 residues. The CDR3 sequence is CASSGTMGIYEQYF. The CDR3 DNA is TGTGCCAGCAGCGGGACCATGGGGATTTACGAGCAGTACTTC.

This clonotype showed up just a few times. This rearrangement joins TRBV20-1 to TRBJ1-2; D gene ambiguous. Per germline, CDR1 DFQATT and CDR2 SNEGSKA (reference sequence). The length of the CDR3 is 13 residues. V lost 5 bases and J 5 bases, leaving 15 bases between the germline ends. The CDR3 is CSAERHSYYGYTF. CDR3 nucleotides: TGCAGTGCTGAGAGACATAGCTATTATGGCTACACCTTC.

V gene TRBV2 combines with J gene TRBJ2-5; no clear D gene. Near its end, the DNA agrees better with TRBJ2-7, so the J call may be wrong. The CDR3 is 13 amino acids. Per the germline V gene, CDR1 is SNHLY and CDR2 is FYNNEI. Written as DNA, the CDR3 is TGTGCCAGCAGTGAGGTAGGGTACGACGAGCAGTACTTC. It codes for CASSEVGYDEQYF.

This clonotype was observed many times. The chain uses TRBV5-1 and TRBJ1-6; 7 bases map to TRBD1. V was clipped by 2 bases and J by 7 bases; unmatched bases: 3. This CDR3 is built from 14 residues. Germline values: CDR1 SGHRS, CDR2 YFSETQ. CDR3: CASSLQGRNSPLHF. The CDR3 DNA reads TGCGCCAGCAGCTTACAGGGGAGGAATTCACCCCTCCACTTT.

This clonotype was recorded at least ten times. The chain links TRBV27 to TRBJ2-4; D not resolved. V was shortened by 2 bases and J by 3 bases, with 8 bases between the two germline ends. The CDR3 loop spans 14 amino acids. CDR1 MNHEY and CDR2 SMNVEV come from the germline V gene (reference sequence). The CDR3 region is CASSLNDGKNIQYF. CDR3 nucleotides: TGTGCCAGCAGTTTAAACGACGGCAAAAACATTCAGTACTTC.

The chain recombines TRBV28 with TRBJ1-3; TRBD1 agrees at 7 bases. CDR3 length equals 16 residues. Germline V CDR1 and CDR2: MDHEN, SYDVKM. V dropped 4 bases and J dropped 4; count of bases not matched to a gene: 10. Here the CDR3 DNA reads TGTGCCAGCAGTTCCCCAGGGGGTACTCCGGGAAACACCATATATTTT. Its translation: CASSSPGGTPGNTIYF.

V gene TRBV10-3 combines with J gene TRBJ1-4; TRBD1 matches at 7 bases. Germline V gene lookup returns CDR1 ENHRY and CDR2 SYGVKD. V gave up 0 bases and J gave up 7 bases; unmatched junction bases: 5. This CDR3 region has 15 residues. This CDR3 reads CAISESEQGREKLFF. The CDR3 DNA reads TGTGCCATCAGTGAGTCGGAACAGGGGCGTGAAAAACTGTTTTTT.

The sample holds many counts of this clonotype. This rearrangement joins TRBV29-1 to TRBJ2-5; D unresolved. V gave up 7 bases and J gave up 1 base, with 13 bases separating them. This CDR3 is built from 13 residues. Germline CDR1 and CDR2: SQVTM and ANQGSEA. CDR3 nucleotides: TGCAGCGCCCGTAAGGACCTCCAAGAGACCCAGTACTTC. It translates to CSARKDLQETQYF.

This clonotype was seen many times. The chain has TRBV20-1 and TRBJ2-4, with 8 nucleotides matching TRBD2. CDR1 is DFQATT and CDR2 is SNEGSKA in the germline V gene (reference sequence). The CDR3 is 16 residues long. J was trimmed by 9 bases and V by 2 bases; bases with no gene match: 15. The CDR3: CSARRLGLGTQGIQYF. The CDR3 DNA reads as TGCAGTGCTAGACGTCTGGGACTAGGGACCCAAGGCATTCAGTACTTC.

The rearrangement links TRBV29-1 to TRBJ2-3; 9 bases map to TRBD1. The CDR3 has 13 amino acids. Trimming took 7 bases from V and 2 from J; bases not matched to a gene: 4. Germline lookup yields CDR1 SQVTM and CDR2 ANQGSEA. The chain's CDR3 is CSARTGDTDTQYF. The CDR3, as DNA: TGCAGCGCGAGGACAGGGGACACAGATACGCAGTATTTT.

The chain carries TRBV10-2 and TRBJ2-6, with D unclear. This CDR3 has 15 residues. Germline values: CDR1 WSHSY, CDR2 SAAADI. The V end lost 3 bases, the J end lost 0 bases, and 6 bases lay between the germline ends. CDR3 nucleotide sequence: TGCGCCAGCAGTGAATACGCCTCTGGGGCCAACGTCCTGACTTTC. Its protein product is CASSEYASGANVLTF.

A word on this clonotype: The junction and the germline gene differ at one end; a read error may be behind it. The chain is built from TRBV29-1 and TRBJ2-5; 7 nucleotides align to TRBD1. CDR3 length: 15 residues. Looked up from germline, CDR1 is SQVTM and CDR2 is ANQGSEA. CDR3 sequence: CSVEGTGASQEIQYF. CDR3 nucleotide sequence: TGCAGCGTTGAAGGAACAGGGGCTTCCCAAGAGATCCAGTACTTC.

This chain joins TRBV6-5 and TRBJ1-2, with D uncertain. The germline V gene has CDR1 MNHEY and CDR2 SVGAGI. Trimming left V 0 bases short and J 0 bases short, with 8 bases between. The CDR3 covers 15 residues. CDR3 nucleotides: TGTGCCAGCAGTTACTCGGAACCAGCTAACTATGGCTACACCTTC. This sequence encodes CASSYSEPANYGYTF.

J is TRBJ2-1 and V is TRBV4-2, with D possibly TRBD2 on 6 matching bases. The germline V gene has CDR1 LGHNA and CDR2 YNFKEQ. V was clipped by 0 bases and J by 4 bases, with 13 bases between them. The CDR3 is made up of 16 amino acids. The CDR3 DNA sequence: TGTGCCAGCAGCCAAGACGGAGGGGCCAATTACAATGAGCAGTTCTTC. Protein: CASSQDGGANYNEQFF.

A note on this clonotype: Given a much more abundant clone one base away, this may be a read error. The chain couples TRBV20-1 to TRBJ2-7, with TRBD2 matching over 9 bases. The CDR3 length is 14 residues. J was trimmed by 5 bases and V by 6 bases; bases with no gene match: 11. Germline CDR1 is DFQATT and CDR2 is SNEGSKA (reference sequence). The CDR3, as DNA: TGCAGTGCCACGGTAGCGGGAGTCACCCACGAGCAGTACTTC. Its protein is CSATVAGVTHEQYF.

This clonotype was found a few times. V is TRBV10-3 and J is TRBJ2-2, with D perhaps TRBD2 (5 bases). CDR3 length: 14 residues. The V end lost 3 bases, the J end lost 4 bases, and 9 bases lay between the germline ends. Germline V gene lookup returns CDR1 ENHRY and CDR2 SYGVKD. DNA for the CDR3: TGTGCCATCAGTGACAGAGGGTCCACCGGGGAGCTGTTTTTT. Encoded protein: CAISDRGSTGELFF.

This clonotype occurred many times. This chain uses TRBV20-1 with TRBJ2-1; 7 bases line up with TRBD2. Per the germline V gene, CDR1 is DFQATT and CDR2 is SNEGSKA (reference sequence). The V gene end was trimmed by 6 bases and the J gene end by 5 bases; junction bases not matched to a gene: 10. The CDR3 loop spans 14 amino acids. The CDR3 nucleotides read TGCAGTGCCCCGGTTGGGGGAGGGCACAATGAGCAGTTCTTC. Protein sequence: CSAPVGGGHNEQFF.